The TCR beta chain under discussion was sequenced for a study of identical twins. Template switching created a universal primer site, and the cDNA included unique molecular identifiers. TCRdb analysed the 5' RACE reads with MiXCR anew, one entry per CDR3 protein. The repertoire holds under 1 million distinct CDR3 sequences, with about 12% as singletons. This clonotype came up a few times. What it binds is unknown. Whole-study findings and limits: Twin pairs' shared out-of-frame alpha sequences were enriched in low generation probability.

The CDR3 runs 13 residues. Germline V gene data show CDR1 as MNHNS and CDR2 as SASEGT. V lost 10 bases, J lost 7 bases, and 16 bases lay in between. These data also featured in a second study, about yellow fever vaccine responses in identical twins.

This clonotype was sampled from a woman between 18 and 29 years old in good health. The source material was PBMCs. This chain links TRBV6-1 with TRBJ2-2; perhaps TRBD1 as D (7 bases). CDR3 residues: CATLQGGGGELFF. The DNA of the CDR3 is TGTGCCACATTGCAGGGGGGTGGCGGGGAGCTGTTTTTT.